Each of the 10 T cell receptor beta chains below was sequenced from the same sample in a study of T cell responses to AZD1222 COVID-19 vaccine. This table comes from immunoSEQ multiplex PCR, and its TCRdb copy is limited to in-frame clones, with some not included. Among some 200,000 clones, 85% to 95% were seen once, and the ten largest hold around 3.8%. The specimen comprised peripheral blood, sampled on day 0 of AZD1222 vaccination. The origin of the receptors is an adult in good health.

V usage is TRBV10-2 and J usage is TRBJ1-5; 8 bases are a match to TRBD1. Trimming at V came to 6 bases and at J to 0 bases, leaving 4 bases not matched to a gene. Germline CDR1 and CDR2: WSHSY and SAAADI. The CDR3 length is 15 residues. The CDR3 DNA reads as TGCGCCAGCAGGGGGGGGACAGGTAGCAATCAGCCCCAGCATTTT. This gives the protein CASRGGTGSNQPQHF.

This chain links TRBV27 with TRBJ1-2, with D hard to call. There are 14 residues in the CDR3. Trimming removed 0 bases at V and 4 bases at J, with 9 bases between. Looked up from germline, CDR1 is MNHEY and CDR2 is SMNVEV (reference sequence). CDR3 in DNA: TGTGCCAGCAGTTTATCCCAGACCCTCTATGGCTACACCTTC. Translated, it gives CASSLSQTLYGYTF.

The chain uses TRBV27 and TRBJ1-2; D not resolved. This CDR3 has 14 amino acids. Trimming cost V 5 bases and J 2 bases, with 12 bases left between them. Germline loops: CDR1 MNHEY, CDR2 SMNVEV (reference sequence). DNA for the CDR3: TGTGCCAGCAGTGCGTACGGTCCCAACTATGGCTACACCTTC. As protein: CASSAYGPNYGYTF.

The V call is TRBV3-1 (or the pseudogene TRBV3-2), the J call TRBJ2-2; D is ambiguous. This CDR3 has 14 amino acids. Trimming took off 8 bases at V and 0 bases at J, with 10 bases between the two ends. Germline-derived CDR1 and CDR2 are LGHDT and YNNKEL (reference sequence). The DNA for the CDR3 is TGTGCCAGCCGAAGTGGGGCGAACACCGGGGAGCTGTTTTTT. Translated, it gives CASRSGANTGELFF.

The chain uses TRBV19 and TRBJ2-3, with D uncertain. The ends were cut back, 4 bases at V and 4 bases at J, with 6 bases in the middle. The germline V gene has CDR1 LNHDA and CDR2 SQIVND (reference sequence). The length of the CDR3 is 12 residues. CDR3 in amino acids: CASSTKADTQYF. The CDR3, as DNA: TGTGCCAGTAGTACGAAGGCAGATACGCAGTATTTT.

The chain is built from TRBV5-8 and TRBJ2-1, with D possibly being TRBD1 (6 bases). V dropped 2 bases and J dropped 0 bases, with 12 bases sitting between them. Germline-derived CDR1 and CDR2 are SGHTS and YDEGEE. This CDR3 is built from 16 residues. CDR3 loop: CASSFTTGLSYNEQFF. DNA of the CDR3: TGTGCCAGCAGCTTCACCACAGGGCTCTCCTACAATGAGCAGTTCTTC. The variable domain in full, with the rest retrieved from reference TRBV5-8 and TRBJ2-1, is EAGVTQSPTHLIKTRGQQATLRCSPISGHTSVYWYQQALGLGLQFLLWYDEGEERNRGNFPPRFSGRQFPNYSSELNVNALELEDSALYLCASSFTTGLSYNEQFFGPGTRLTVL.

This chain joins TRBV10-3 and TRBJ2-7, with a weak D call TRBD1 (6 bases). CDR1 ENHRY and CDR2 SYGVKD come from the germline V gene. Trimming stripped 0 bases from V and 3 bases from J, with 15 bases between. The CDR3 loop spans 16 amino acids. The CDR3 DNA sequence: TGTGCCATCAGTGAGTCGAAGTGGACAGCAAACTACGAGCAGTACTTC. Its translation: CAISESKWTANYEQYF.

The chain recombines TRBV10-1 with TRBJ1-6; D remains unclear. V lost 5 bases, J lost 7 bases, and 6 bases lay in between. Germline V CDR1 and CDR2: WNHNN, SYGVQD (reference sequence). There are 12 residues in the CDR3. CDR3 region: CASSYRNSPLHF. In nucleotides, the CDR3 is TGCGCCAGCAGTTACAGAAATTCACCCCTCCACTTT.

The chain combines TRBV5-4 with TRBJ2-6; D uncertain. Germline lookup yields CDR1 SGHNT and CDR2 YYREEE (reference sequence). This CDR3 is 15 amino acids long. V lost 4 bases to trimming and J lost 0 bases, with 8 bases between them. The CDR3 region has the DNA TGTGCCAGCAGCAAGGACCTCTCTGGGGCCAACGTCCTGACTTTC. The encoded protein is CASSKDLSGANVLTF.

V and J are TRBV5-4 and TRBJ1-1; D is unclear. Germline loops: CDR1 SGHNT, CDR2 YYREEE (reference sequence). The V gene lost 4 bases and the J gene lost 3 bases, with 16 bases spanning the gap. The CDR3 length is 15 residues. CDR3 nucleotide sequence: TGTGCCAGCAGCAAAAACACCAGCCCCGACACTGAAGCTTTCTTT. Its translation is CASSKNTSPDTEAFF.